The 22 T cell receptor beta chains given below trace back to one sample, sequenced in a study of T cell changes during pregnancy in multiple sclerosis. Here immunoSEQ multiplex PCR was the method, and the copy in TCRdb shows in-frame clones only, minus some. This sample has just over 50,000 clones, with around 93% found just once. This specimen consisted of CD4+ T cells from peripheral blood mononuclear cells, obtained after pregnancy. These receptors were collected from a female donor with multiple sclerosis, enrolled in a pregnancy study.

This clone showed up just once. V gene TRBV2 combines with J gene TRBJ2-7, with a weak D call TRBD1 (5 bases). Germline V CDR1 and CDR2: SNHLY, FYNNEI. There are 12 residues in the CDR3. V shed 6 bases and J shed 5 bases, with 11 bases lying between them. DNA of the CDR3: TGTGCCAGCAGGATCCCAGGGAACGAGCAGTACTTC. Residues: CASRIPGNEQYF.

The chain uses TRBV7-9 and TRBJ2-5, with 10 positions matching TRBD1. CDR3 size: 18 residues. The trim removed 4 bases at V and 0 bases at J, leaving 11 bases unmatched. CDR1 is SEHNR and CDR2 is FQNEAQ in the germline V gene (reference sequence). The CDR3 DNA reads TGTGCCAGCAGCTCCCTAGCTCAGGACAGGGGGTACCAAGAGACCCAGTACTTC. Translated, it gives CASSSLAQDRGYQETQYF.

This chain connects TRBV7-2 to TRBJ1-1, with D possibly being TRBD1 (5 bases). There are 15 residues in the CDR3. V was cut by 3 bases and J by 4 bases, with 15 bases left in between. The germline gives CDR1 SGHTA, CDR2 FQGNSA. CDR3: CASSLARVGGTEAFF. For the CDR3, the DNA is TGTGCCAGCAGCTTGGCCAGGGTCGGGGGCACTGAAGCTTTCTTT.

DNA of the CDR3: TGTGCCAGCAGCTTATACCGAAGTCAGGGAGGTGGCTACACCTTC. Translated: CASSLYRSQGGGYTF. The chain joins TRBV5-4 to TRBJ1-2, with D possibly being TRBD1 (5 bases). The germline CDR1 and CDR2 sequences are SGHNT and YYREEE (reference sequence). Trimming cost V 2 bases and J 7 bases, with 18 bases left between them. The CDR3 is 15 amino acids.

The V and J genes are TRBV21-1 and TRBJ1-1; the table assigns TRBD1, which was not confirmed against the DNA. TRBV21-1 is recorded as a pseudogene. The CDR3 totals 16 residues. CDR3 protein: CASSKVGQARRCEAFF. CDR3 sequence (DNA): TGTGCCAGCAGCAAAGTGGGACAGGCTAGGAGGTGTGAAGCTTTCTTT.

The rearrangement uses TRBV5-4 and TRBJ1-1, with D perhaps matching TRBD1 (5 bases). V lost 4 bases, J lost 1 base, and 8 bases lay in between. There are 13 residues in the CDR3. Germline CDR1 reads SGHNT; CDR2 reads YYREEE (reference sequence). CDR3 region: CASSPQGNTEAFF. The CDR3 coding sequence is TGTGCCAGCAGCCCGCAGGGGAACACTGAAGCTTTCTTT.

The rearrangement links TRBV6-5 to TRBJ1-5; no reliable D call. The CDR3 is 13 residues long. Trimming pared 5 bases from V and 4 bases from J, leaving 9 bases between. Germline V gives CDR1 MNHEY, CDR2 SVGAGI. CDR3 coding DNA: TGTGCCAGCAGTACCCTCCAGAATCAGCCCCAGCATTTT. This gives the protein CASSTLQNQPQHF.

The chain combines TRBV19 with TRBJ1-5; TRBD1 agrees at 7 bases. Germline V gene data show CDR1 as LNHDA and CDR2 as SQIVND (reference sequence). The CDR3 covers 15 residues. J was trimmed by 3 bases and V by 6 bases; bases with no gene match: 8. The CDR3 nucleotides are TGTGCCAGTAGACGAACAGGGGACACCAATCAGCCCCAGCATTTT. It yields the protein CASRRTGDTNQPQHF.

The chain links TRBV7-6 to TRBJ2-1; 8 positions agree with TRBD2. J lost 6 bases, V lost 0 bases, and 1 base had no gene match. Looked up from germline, CDR1 is SGHVS and CDR2 is FNYEAQ. This CDR3 spans 14 amino acids. This chain's CDR3 is CASSLARGGNEQFF. DNA of the CDR3: TGTGCCAGCAGCTTAGCCCGGGGGGGCAATGAGCAGTTCTTC.

This clone was found once. J is TRBJ2-7 and V is TRBV15; 11 bases agree with TRBD2. This CDR3 has 14 amino acids. Germline CDR1 and CDR2: LNHNV and YYDKDF (reference sequence). The V and J ends lost 3 bases and 9 bases, in that order; junction bases with no gene match: 7. CDR3 sequence: CATSSSLAGVLQYF. The CDR3 DNA sequence: TGTGCCACCAGCAGTTCACTAGCGGGAGTATTGCAGTACTTC. The complete variable domain, with remaining parts taken from reference TRBV15 and TRBJ2-7, reads DAMVIQNPRYQVTQFGKPVTLSCSQTLNHNVMYWYQQKSSQAPKLLFHYYDKDFNNEADTPDNFQSRRPNTSFCFLDIRSPGLGDTAMYLCATSSSLAGVLQYFGPGTRLTVT.

V and J are TRBV7-2 and TRBJ1-1; possibly TRBD1 for D (6 bases). CDR1 and CDR2 from the germline V gene are SGHTA and FQGNSA. The CDR3 totals 17 residues. Trimming cost V 5 bases and J 0 bases, with 19 bases left between them. The CDR3 reads CASSAKLGQLMNTEAFF. CDR3 DNA sequence: TGTGCCAGCAGCGCAAAACTTGGACAGCTTATGAACACTGAAGCTTTCTTT.

This clone was seen just once. The chain employs TRBV29-1 and TRBJ2-3, with TRBD2 matching 7 bases. The junction had 10 bases not matched to a gene; V was cut back by 6 bases and J by 1 base. The CDR3 is 15 amino acids. Germline loops: CDR1 SQVTM, CDR2 ANQGSEA. The CDR3 loop reads CSVTDPGRGTDTQYF. In nucleotides, the CDR3 is TGCAGCGTGACCGATCCGGGGAGGGGCACAGATACGCAGTATTTT.

CDR3 residues: CAISGGLGGSDTQYF. The CDR3 DNA reads TGTGCCATCAGTGGTGGGCTGGGAGGGAGTGATACGCAGTATTTT. The J gene is TRBJ2-3, the V gene TRBV10-3, with 7 bases fitting TRBD2. Per germline, CDR1 ENHRY and CDR2 SYGVKD. The J segment lost 6 bases and the V segment lost 4 bases, leaving 10 bases of the junction unmatched. This CDR3 region has 15 residues.

The chain joins TRBV5-1 to TRBJ1-1; 7 bases fit TRBD1. The CDR3 sequence is 16 residues long. Germline V gene sequence: CDR1 SGHRS, CDR2 YFSETQ. The V and J ends lost 1 base and 4 bases, in that order; junction bases with no gene match: 10. In DNA, the CDR3 is TGCGCCAGCAGCTTGACGGCAGGGGGGCAAGGCACTGAAGCTTTCTTT. It yields the protein CASSLTAGGQGTEAFF.

This chain connects TRBV28 to TRBJ2-3, with 9 bases lining up with TRBD1. V shed 6 bases and J 2 bases; nucleotides not matched to a gene: 12. The CDR3 is 17 amino acids. CDR1 is MDHEN, CDR2 SYDVKM, per germline. The CDR3 is CASSLSRQGGYTDTQYF. The CDR3 DNA is TGTGCCAGCAGCCTCTCTAGACAGGGGGGATACACAGATACGCAGTATTTT.

V is TRBV18 and J is TRBJ2-1; TRBD1 might be the D (5 bases). Germline values: CDR1 KGHSH, CDR2 LQKENI. The CDR3 covers 17 residues. Between the trimmed V and J ends, which lost 2 bases and 0 bases, there was a span of 14 bases. The CDR3, as DNA: TGTGCCAGCTCACCAATTAGATGGGGCAGCTCCTACAATGAGCAGTTCTTC. Translating it yields CASSPIRWGSSYNEQFF.

The chain joins TRBV19 to TRBJ1-1; TRBD1 matches at 9 bases. Germline values: CDR1 LNHDA, CDR2 SQIVND (reference sequence). V lost 4 bases, J lost 4 bases, and 7 bases stayed unmatched. The CDR3 consists of 15 residues. CDR3 nucleotides: TGTGCCAGTAGTACAAACAGGGGGCGCAGCACTGAAGCTTTCTTT. Protein sequence: CASSTNRGRSTEAFF.

The V call is TRBV11-3, the J call TRBJ2-5, with no clear D. V lost 1 base, J lost 3 bases, and 9 bases lay in between. CDR1 is SGHNT, CDR2 YENEEA, per germline. CDR3 length: 14 amino acids. The CDR3, as DNA: TGTGCCAGCAGCTTAGGTCACAGCAAAGAGACCCAGTACTTC. It translates to CASSLGHSKETQYF.

The genes are TRBV15 and TRBJ1-2, with a tentative D call TRBD1 (6 bases). Germline values: CDR1 LNHNV, CDR2 YYDKDF (reference sequence). CDR3 length equals 17 residues. With 0 bases removed from V and 5 bases from J, the gap between germline ends came to 19 bases. The CDR3 nucleotides read TGTGCCACCAGCAGAGAAGGGGGAAGGGTACAGCCTTATGGCTACACCTTC. Its protein product is CATSREGGRVQPYGYTF. The complete variable domain, with remaining parts taken from reference TRBV15 and TRBJ1-2, reads DAMVIQNPRYQVTQFGKPVTLSCSQTLNHNVMYWYQQKSSQAPKLLFHYYDKDFNNEADTPDNFQSRRPNTSFCFLDIRSPGLGDTAMYLCATSREGGRVQPYGYTFGSGTRLTVV.

This CDR3 is CASSDRAEQFF. The CDR3 nucleotides are TGTGCCAGTAGTGACAGGGCTGAGCAGTTCTTC. The V call is TRBV19, the J call TRBJ2-1; 7 bases line up with TRBD1. J lost 9 bases, V lost 5 bases, and 1 base had no gene match. CDR1 is LNHDA, CDR2 SQIVND, per germline (reference sequence). This CDR3 region has 11 residues.

The gene calls are TRBV30 and TRBJ1-3; 7 nucleotides align to TRBD1. The CDR3 extends over 14 amino acids. Germline V gene sequence: CDR1 GTSNPN, CDR2 SVGIG (reference sequence). Trimming cost V 2 bases and J 4 bases; bases outside gene matches: 5. The CDR3 loop is CAWSRTGVGNTIYF. The DNA of the CDR3 is TGTGCCTGGAGTAGAACAGGGGTCGGAAACACCATATATTTT.

J is TRBJ2-1 and V is TRBV5-1; 10 bases align to TRBD2. The CDR3 totals 15 residues. V lost 6 bases and J lost 4; bases outside the gene matches: 7. Germline values: CDR1 SGHRS, CDR2 YFSETQ. This CDR3 reads CASMGLANGYNEQFF. CDR3 in DNA: TGCGCCAGCATGGGACTAGCGAACGGATACAATGAGCAGTTCTTC.